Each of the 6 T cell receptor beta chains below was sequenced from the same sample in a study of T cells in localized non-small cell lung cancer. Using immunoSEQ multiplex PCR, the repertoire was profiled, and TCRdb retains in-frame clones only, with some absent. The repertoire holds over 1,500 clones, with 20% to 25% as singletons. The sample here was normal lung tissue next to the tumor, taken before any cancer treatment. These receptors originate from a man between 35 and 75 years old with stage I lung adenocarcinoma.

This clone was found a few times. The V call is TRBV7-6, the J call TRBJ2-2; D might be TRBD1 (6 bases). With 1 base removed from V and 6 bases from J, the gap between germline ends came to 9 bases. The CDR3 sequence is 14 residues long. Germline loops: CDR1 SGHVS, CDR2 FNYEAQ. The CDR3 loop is CASSLVQGAGELFF. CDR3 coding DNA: TGTGCCAGCAGCTTAGTACAGGGTGCCGGGGAGCTGTTTTTT.

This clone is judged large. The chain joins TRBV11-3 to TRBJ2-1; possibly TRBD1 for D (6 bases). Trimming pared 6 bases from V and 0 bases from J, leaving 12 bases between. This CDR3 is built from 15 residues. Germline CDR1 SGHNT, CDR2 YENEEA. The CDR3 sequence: CASSQGLHSYNEQFF. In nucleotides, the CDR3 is TGTGCCAGCAGTCAGGGGCTCCACTCCTACAATGAGCAGTTCTTC.

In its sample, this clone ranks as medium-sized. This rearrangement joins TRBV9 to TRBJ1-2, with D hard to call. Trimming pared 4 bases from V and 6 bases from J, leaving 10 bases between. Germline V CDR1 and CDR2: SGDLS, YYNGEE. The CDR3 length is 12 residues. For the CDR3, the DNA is TGTGCCAGCAGCCGAGGGATAGATGGCTACACCTTC. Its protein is CASSRGIDGYTF.

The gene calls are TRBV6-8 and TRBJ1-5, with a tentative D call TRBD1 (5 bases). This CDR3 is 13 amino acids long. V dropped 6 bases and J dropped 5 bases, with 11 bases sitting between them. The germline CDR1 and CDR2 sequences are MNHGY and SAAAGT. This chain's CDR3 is CASSRDRHQPQHF. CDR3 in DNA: TGTGCCAGCAGCCGGGACCGACATCAGCCCCAGCATTTT.

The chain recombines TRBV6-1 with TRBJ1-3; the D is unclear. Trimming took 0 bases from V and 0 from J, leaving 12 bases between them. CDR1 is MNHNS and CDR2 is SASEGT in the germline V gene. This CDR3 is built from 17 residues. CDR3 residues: CASSEAVGMSSGNTIYF. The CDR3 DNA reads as TGTGCCAGCAGTGAAGCGGTGGGCATGAGCTCTGGAAACACCATATATTTT.

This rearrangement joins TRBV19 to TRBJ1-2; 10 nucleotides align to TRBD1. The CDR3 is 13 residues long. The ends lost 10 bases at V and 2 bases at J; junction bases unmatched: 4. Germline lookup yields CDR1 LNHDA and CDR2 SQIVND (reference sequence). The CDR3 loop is CATAGQGNYGYTF. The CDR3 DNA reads TGTGCCACCGCGGGACAGGGGAACTATGGCTACACCTTC.